The 27 T cell receptor beta chains reported below all come from one sample, sequenced in a study of blood T cell repertoires in COVID-19. Using immunoSEQ multiplex PCR, the repertoire was profiled, and TCRdb retains in-frame clones only, with some absent. The sample has about 270,000 clones, approximately 86% seen once. The sequenced material came from PBMCs or T cells enriched from blood (not recorded which). These receptor sequences come from a woman in her twenties or thirties who had recovered from COVID-19.

The chain carries TRBV28 and TRBJ1-2; 9 nucleotides line up with TRBD1. V gave up 2 bases and J gave up 2 bases; unmatched junction bases: 0. The germline V gene has CDR1 MDHEN and CDR2 SYDVKM. The CDR3 is 14 residues long. As DNA, the CDR3 is TGTGCCAGCAGTTTAGGGACAGGGAACTATGGCTACACCTTC. It is translated as CASSLGTGNYGYTF.

J is TRBJ1-1 and V is TRBV6-2 or TRBV6-3; perhaps TRBD1 as D (5 bases). V lost 2 bases, J lost 3 bases, and 7 bases lay in between. The germline gives CDR1 MNHEY, CDR2 SVGEGT. The CDR3 runs 13 residues. The CDR3 sequence: CASSYLRDTEAFF. The DNA for the CDR3 is TGTGCCAGCAGTTACCTCAGGGACACTGAAGCTTTCTTT.

CDR3: CASSLEESGGRQETQYF. For the CDR3, the DNA is TGTGCCAGCAGTTTAGAAGAGTCGGGGGGGCGGCAAGAGACCCAGTACTTC. This chain joins TRBV28 and TRBJ2-5, with TRBD2 identical over 8 bases. The CDR3 covers 17 residues. Unmatched junction bases numbered 10, after V lost 2 bases and J lost 2 bases. Germline V CDR1 and CDR2: MDHEN, SYDVKM.

The gene calls are TRBV11-2 and TRBJ2-3; 10 bases are shared with TRBD2. CDR3 length: 17 residues. Trimming at V came to 4 bases and at J to 3 bases, leaving 10 bases not matched to a gene. From germline, CDR1 is SGHAT and CDR2 FQNNGV. This CDR3 reads CASSSRRSGGATDTQYF. The CDR3 DNA sequence: TGTGCCAGCAGCTCCCGGAGAAGCGGGGGGGCGACAGATACGCAGTATTTT.

The chain uses TRBV9 and TRBJ1-1; 8 bases are shared with TRBD1. The CDR3 runs to 14 residues. CDR1 SGDLS and CDR2 YYNGEE come from the germline V gene. The trim removed 4 bases at V and 4 bases at J, leaving 6 bases unmatched. The CDR3 nucleotides are TGTGCCAGCAGCCCCCGACAGGGGTCCACTGAAGCTTTCTTT. It translates to CASSPRQGSTEAFF. Full variable domain (remainder filled in from reference TRBV9 and TRBJ1-1): DSGVTQTPKHLITATGQRVTLRCSPRSGDLSVYWYQQSLDQGLQFLIQYYNGEERAKGNILERFSAQQFPDLHSELNLSSLELGDSALYFCASSPRQGSTEAFFGQGTRLTVV.

The J gene is TRBJ2-3, the V gene TRBV19; TRBD1 matches 7 bases. V gave up 6 bases and J gave up 0 bases; unmatched junction bases: 15. The CDR3 runs to 18 residues. Germline V CDR1 and CDR2: LNHDA, SQIVND (reference sequence). The CDR3 here is CASRSWTGPEDSTDTQYF. CDR3 in DNA: TGTGCCAGTAGAAGTTGGACAGGCCCAGAGGATAGCACAGATACGCAGTATTTT.

This clone was observed once. The CDR3 spells CASSEAEVLNYGYTF. The CDR3, as DNA: TGTGCCAGCAGTGAAGCGGAGGTCCTCAACTATGGCTACACCTTC. The rearrangement joins TRBV6-1 to TRBJ1-2, with no clear D. Per germline, CDR1 MNHNS and CDR2 SASEGT. V was shortened by 0 bases and J by 2 bases, with 10 bases between the two germline ends. The CDR3 length is 15 residues.

J is TRBJ2-1 and V is TRBV2; TRBD2 matches at 7 bases. The CDR3 totals 15 residues. Germline CDR1 is SNHLY and CDR2 is FYNNEI. Trimming cost V 6 bases and J 7 bases; bases outside gene matches: 12. The CDR3 DNA reads TGTGCCAGCAGGTTCTTGGGGGGGGACTGGAATGAGCAGTTCTTC. It encodes CASRFLGGDWNEQFF.

This clone was counted a single time. One end of the junction does not line up with germline, which may come from a read error. The V and J genes are TRBV28 and TRBJ1-1; D not resolved. The germline V gene has CDR1 MDHEN and CDR2 SYDVKM. The CDR3 totals 13 residues. The CDR3, as DNA: TGTGCCAGCAGTACGAGCGAGAACCCTGAAGCTTTCTTT. Translation: CASSTSENPEAFF.

J is TRBJ1-4 and V is TRBV2; D gene uncertain. V lost 6 bases and J 7 bases, leaving 9 bases between the germline ends. CDR1 SNHLY and CDR2 FYNNEI come from the germline V gene. The CDR3 consists of 12 residues. The DNA of the CDR3 is TGTGCCAGCAGCGCGGAAGGTGAAAAACTGTTTTTT. Residues: CASSAEGEKLFF.

The chain's CDR3 is CASSLYALRGGEGGYEQYF. CDR3 in DNA: TGCGCCAGCAGCTTGTATGCCCTTAGAGGAGGGGAGGGTGGCTACGAGCAGTACTTC. J is TRBJ2-7 and V is TRBV5-1; 7 bases are a match to TRBD2. Germline CDR1 SGHRS, CDR2 YFSETQ. This CDR3 region has 19 residues. V lost 1 base, J lost 3 bases, and 19 bases stayed unmatched. The entire variable domain, with the rest obtained from reference TRBV5-1 and TRBJ2-7, is as follows: KAGVTQTPRYLIKTRGQQVTLSCSPISGHRSVSWYQQTPGQGLQFLFEYFSETQRNKGNFPGRFSGRQFSNSRSEMNVSTLELGDSALYLCASSLYALRGGEGGYEQYFGPGTRLTVT.

The chain carries TRBV14 and TRBJ1-2, with D unresolved. V gave up 4 bases and J gave up 3 bases, with 6 bases separating them. The CDR3 consists of 12 residues. Germline V lookup: CDR1 SGHDN, CDR2 FVKESK. The CDR3 reads CASSPTHYGYTF. The DNA for the CDR3 is TGTGCCAGCAGCCCGACTCACTATGGCTACACCTTC. Based on the CDR3 plus reference TRBV14 and TRBJ1-2, the full variable domain is EAGVTQFPSHSVIEKGQTVTLRCDPISGHDNLYWYRRVMGKEIKFLLHFVKESKQDESGMPNNRFLAERTGGTYSTLKVQPAELEDSGVYFCASSPTHYGYTFGSGTRLTVV.

This chain uses TRBV18 with TRBJ2-1, with D possibly matching TRBD1 (8 bases). The CDR3 has 15 residues. Germline V CDR1 and CDR2: KGHSH, LQKENI. The V and J ends lost 3 bases and 7 bases respectively, with 16 bases between them. Here the CDR3 reads CASSPQGAGVNEQFF. CDR3 in DNA: TGTGCCAGCTCACCCCAGGGGGCGGGGGTTAATGAGCAGTTCTTC.

This clone is a singleton in its sample. The chain links TRBV6-5 to TRBJ2-2, with TRBD2 as a possible D gene (5 bases). With 7 bases removed from V and 3 bases from J, the gap between germline ends came to 9 bases. Looked up from germline, CDR1 is MNHEY and CDR2 is SVGAGI. This CDR3 has 13 amino acids. CDR3 residues: CASKRLYTGELFF. The CDR3 nucleotides read TGTGCCAGCAAGAGACTATACACCGGGGAGCTGTTTTTT.

The V and J genes are TRBV7-9 and TRBJ2-5, with TRBD2 as a possible D gene (6 bases). Germline V gene sequence: CDR1 SEHNR, CDR2 FQNEAQ (reference sequence). This CDR3 region has 14 residues. Trimming shortened V by 5 bases and J by 5 bases, and 15 bases separated the two germline ends. The CDR3 DNA follows: TGTGCCAGCAGCACGACTAGTAAGGGGGAGACCCAGTACTTC. It is translated as CASSTTSKGETQYF.

This clone was seen once. CDR3 region: CASSSRGYGYTF. Here the CDR3 DNA reads TGTGCCAGCAGCTCCCGCGGCTATGGCTACACCTTC. The V gene is TRBV7-9, the J gene TRBJ1-2; D ambiguous. The CDR3 is made up of 12 amino acids. With 4 bases removed from V and 4 bases from J, the gap between germline ends came to 7 bases. Germline loops: CDR1 SEHNR, CDR2 FQNEAQ (reference sequence).

This chain uses TRBV6-4 with TRBJ2-1; the match to TRBD2 covers 7 bases. The CDR3 sequence is 15 residues long. CDR1 MRHNA and CDR2 SNTAGT come from the germline V gene. J was trimmed by 8 bases and V by 3 bases; bases with no gene match: 10. The CDR3 sequence is CASSERREGPDEQFF. The CDR3 bases are TGTGCCAGCAGTGAGAGGAGGGAGGGCCCCGATGAGCAGTTCTTC.

V and J are TRBV11-1 and TRBJ1-1; D remains ambiguous. The CDR3 length is 13 residues. Trimming stripped 7 bases from V and 5 bases from J, with 14 bases between. The germline CDR1 and CDR2 sequences are SGHAT and FQDESV (reference sequence). CDR3: CASTWTSGTEAFF. In nucleotides, the CDR3 is TGTGCCAGCACCTGGACTTCGGGGACTGAAGCTTTCTTT.

V gene TRBV7-9 combines with J gene TRBJ2-5; 8 bases match TRBD2. CDR1 is SEHNR, CDR2 FQNEAQ, per germline (reference sequence). The CDR3 spans 17 residues. With V trimmed by 6 bases and J by 1 base, 13 bases remained unmatched. Here the CDR3 DNA reads TGTGCCAGCAGTTGGCACAGCGCGGGGGGCGGCCAAGAGACCCAGTACTTC. Translation: CASSWHSAGGGQETQYF. Full variable domain (outside the CDR3, taken from reference TRBV7-9 and TRBJ2-5): DTGVSQNPRHKITKRGQNVTFRCDPISEHNRLYWYRQTLGQGPEFLTYFQNEAQLEKSRLLSDRFSAERPKGSFSTLEIQRTEQGDSAMYLCASSWHSAGGGQETQYFGPGTRLLVL.

This chain links TRBV2 with TRBJ1-2; TRBD1 is a possible D gene (5 bases). The germline gives CDR1 SNHLY, CDR2 FYNNEI. This CDR3 has 14 residues. Trimming stripped 4 bases from V and 2 bases from J, with 11 bases between. The CDR3 reads CASSGRGLNYGYTF. CDR3 bases: TGTGCCAGCAGTGGAAGGGGCTTGAACTATGGCTACACCTTC. Filled out from reference TRBV2 and TRBJ1-2, the complete variable domain reads EPEVTQTPSHQVTQMGQEVILRCVPISNHLYFYWYRQILGQKVEFLVSFYNNEISEKSEIFDDQFSVERPDGSNFTLKIRSTKLEDSAMYFCASSGRGLNYGYTFGSGTRLTVV.

The chain links TRBV7-2 to TRBJ1-2; 7 bases are a match to TRBD1. Trimming removed 6 bases from V and 4 bases from J; junction bases left unmatched: 8. CDR1 SGHTA and CDR2 FQGNSA come from the germline V gene. The CDR3 extends over 14 amino acids. DNA of the CDR3: TGTGCCAGCAGTTCCGGGACAGAGGGCTATGGCTACACCTTC. Protein: CASSSGTEGYGYTF.

The V call is TRBV3-1 (or the pseudogene TRBV3-2), the J call TRBJ1-6, with a possible D match to TRBD1 (5 bases). Trimming removed 0 bases from V and 13 bases from J, with 13 bases in between. This CDR3 comprises 14 residues. Per germline, CDR1 LGHDT and CDR2 YNNKEL (reference sequence). CDR3 sequence (DNA): TGTGCCAGCAGCCAAGATCAAAGGGGACTGCCCCTCCACTTT. Translated, it gives CASSQDQRGLPLHF.

The gene calls are TRBV18 and TRBJ1-1, with no clear D. The CDR3 is made up of 12 amino acids. Trimming pared 5 bases from V and 1 base from J, leaving 5 bases between. Germline lookup yields CDR1 KGHSH and CDR2 LQKENI. CDR3 bases: TGTGCCAGCTCAGAGGGGAACACTGAAGCTTTCTTT. Amino acid sequence: CASSEGNTEAFF.

The rearrangement uses TRBV7-9 and TRBJ2-5; no definite D call. The germline V and J ends were trimmed by 5 bases and 1 base, with 14 bases remaining between them. Germline V lookup: CDR1 SEHNR, CDR2 FQNEAQ (reference sequence). This CDR3 contains 15 residues. The CDR3 loop is CASSPRSAGQETQYF. Here the CDR3 DNA reads TGTGCCAGCAGCCCACGGTCTGCCGGCCAAGAGACCCAGTACTTC. The whole variable domain, remainder taken from reference TRBV7-9 and TRBJ2-5, is DTGVSQNPRHKITKRGQNVTFRCDPISEHNRLYWYRQTLGQGPEFLTYFQNEAQLEKSRLLSDRFSAERPKGSFSTLEIQRTEQGDSAMYLCASSPRSAGQETQYFGPGTRLLVL.

The chain recombines TRBV6-2 or TRBV6-3 with TRBJ2-1; a possible D gene is TRBD2 (6 bases). CDR3 length: 17 residues. Per the germline V gene, CDR1 is MNHEY and CDR2 is SVGEGT. The V end was cut by 0 bases, the J end by 0 bases, with 12 bases between. This CDR3 reads CASSYSPSEGSYNEQFF. In DNA form, the CDR3 reads TGTGCCAGCAGTTACTCGCCTAGCGAAGGCTCCTACAATGAGCAGTTCTTC.

This chain connects TRBV12-5 to TRBJ1-2; possible D gene TRBD1, 6 bases. The CDR3 length is 16 residues. CDR1 and CDR2 from the germline V gene are LGHNT and FRNRAP. Trimming pared 0 bases from V and 4 bases from J, leaving 15 bases between. The CDR3 DNA sequence: TGTGCTAGTGGTTTGGTAGGAACAGGGCAGGCCTATGGCTACACCTTC. It codes for CASGLVGTGQAYGYTF.

The chain couples TRBV3-1 (or the pseudogene TRBV3-2) to TRBJ2-7; tentatively, D is TRBD2 (6 bases). This CDR3 spans 14 amino acids. V was pared by 2 bases and J by 3 bases, with 11 bases between. CDR1 and CDR2 from the germline V gene are LGHDT and YNNKEL (reference sequence). The DNA of the CDR3 is TGTGCCAGCAGCCAAACCGGGACTCGCTACGAGCAGTACTTC. It is translated as CASSQTGTRYEQYF.